Below, 12 T cell receptor beta chains from the same sample are listed, as sequenced in a study of T cells in Graves' hyperthyroidism and ophthalmopathy. Amplified TCR beta CDR3 regions came from RNA transcripts. First-round RT-PCR targeting the TCR CDR3 was performed with the HTBI primer set. TCRdb reprocessed the multiplex PCR reads via MiXCR and lists one record per CDR3 protein. The sample includes hundreds of thousands of distinct CDR3 sequences, around 15% seen only once; the top ten take about 51%. Source material: blood. All receptors come from a woman in her fifties or sixties with Graves' ophthalmopathy.

This clonotype was counted ten times or more. The V gene is TRBV10-3, the J gene TRBJ2-7; D is possibly TRBD1 (6 bases). This CDR3 region has 15 residues. The V gene's germline CDR1 is ENHRY and CDR2 SYGVKD. V was clipped by 4 bases and J by 7 bases, with 20 bases between them. DNA of the CDR3: TGTGCCATCAGTGGGTCGAAGGGCCAGGGGACGGAGCAGTACTTC. Translated: CAISGSKGQGTEQYF.

This chain connects TRBV20-1 to TRBJ2-1; TRBD1 agrees at 7 bases. The CDR3 contains 13 residues. The J segment lost 5 bases and the V segment lost 4 bases, leaving 5 bases of the junction unmatched. In germline, CDR1 is DFQATT, CDR2 SNEGSKA (reference sequence). The CDR3 loop is CSATYRGNNEQFF. The CDR3 region has the DNA TGCAGTGCTACCTACAGGGGAAACAATGAGCAGTTCTTC.

The chain joins TRBV5-6 to TRBJ2-1; 10 bases align to TRBD1. Germline V lookup: CDR1 SGHDT, CDR2 YYEEEE. V shed 2 bases, J shed 4 bases, and the junction held 6 bases outside the gene matches. The CDR3 has 16 residues. The CDR3: CASSFLTGGLYNEQFF. CDR3 nucleotides: TGTGCCAGCAGCTTCTTGACAGGGGGCCTATACAATGAGCAGTTCTTC.

A few counts support this clonotype. The V gene is TRBV19, the J gene TRBJ2-2; D gene unclear. From germline, CDR1 is LNHDA and CDR2 SQIVND (reference sequence). The CDR3 spans 15 residues. Trimming stripped 1 base from V and 6 bases from J, with 12 bases between. The CDR3 is CASSIVSVSAGELFF. CDR3 in DNA: TGTGCCAGTAGTATAGTTTCGGTGTCGGCCGGGGAGCTGTTTTTT. The full variable domain, rest sourced from reference TRBV19 and TRBJ2-2, is DGGITQSPKYLFRKEGQNVTLSCEQNLNHDAMYWYRQDPGQGLRLIYYSQIVNDFQKGDIAEGYSVSREKKESFPLTVTSAQKNPTAFYLCASSIVSVSAGELFFGEGSRLTVL.

The chain couples TRBV18 to TRBJ2-7; 12 bases map to TRBD2. The germline V gene has CDR1 KGHSH and CDR2 LQKENI. CDR3 size: 16 residues. V trimming: 6 bases; J trimming: 0 bases; junction bases outside the gene matches: 6. For the CDR3, the DNA is TGTGCCAGCTCCTCGACTAGCGGGGGCTTCTCCTACGAGCAGTACTTC. This sequence encodes CASSSTSGGFSYEQYF.

The chain uses TRBV13 and TRBJ2-3, with 7 bases identical to TRBD1. Trimming took 5 bases from V and 1 from J; bases not matched to a gene: 6. The CDR3 spans 15 residues. The germline V gene encodes CDR1 PRHDT and CDR2 FYEKMQ (reference sequence). The CDR3 sequence: CASSQGTAGTDTQYF. The CDR3, as DNA: TGTGCCAGCAGCCAAGGGACAGCGGGCACAGATACGCAGTATTTT.

The sample holds many counts of this clonotype. This chain joins TRBV11-2 and TRBJ2-7; weak D call: TRBD2 (5 bases). The germline V and J ends were trimmed by 6 bases and 4 bases, with 13 bases remaining between them. Germline V lookup: CDR1 SGHAT, CDR2 FQNNGV. The CDR3 consists of 13 residues. DNA for the CDR3: TGTGCCAGCAGTCAACCGGGGTTTTACGAGCAGTACTTC. Encoded protein: CASSQPGFYEQYF.

This clonotype was counted many times. The gene calls are TRBV29-1 and TRBJ1-1; D gene unclear. Germline CDR1 reads SQVTM; CDR2 reads ANQGSEA. CDR3 size: 13 residues. V was cut by 2 bases and J by 5 bases, with 12 bases left in between. The CDR3 region is CSVERAPGTEAFF. For the CDR3, the DNA is TGCAGCGTTGAAAGGGCCCCGGGAACTGAAGCTTTCTTT.

Comments on this clonotype: Since a much larger clone is just one base distant, this may be a read error. The genes are TRBV6-2 or TRBV6-3 and TRBJ1-1; 7 bases fit TRBD1. The CDR3 length is 14 residues. Germline V CDR1 and CDR2: MNHEY, SVGEGT. DNA for the CDR3: TGTGCCAGCAGGCCGACAGGGCCGAACACTGAATCTTTCTTT. Its protein product is CASRPTGPNTESFF.

This clonotype was observed once. The chain couples TRBV6-1 to TRBJ1-2; no firm D call. Trimming removed 6 bases from V and 7 bases from J, with 21 bases in between. Germline V gene lookup returns CDR1 MNHNS and CDR2 SASEGT. The CDR3 totals 15 residues. This chain's CDR3 is CASSTTFRAAGGYTF. DNA of the CDR3: TGTGCCAGCAGCACCACCTTCCGGGCCGCGGGTGGCTACACCTTC.

This clonotype was found many times. This rearrangement joins TRBV7-9 to TRBJ2-1, with 9 bases matching TRBD1. CDR1 and CDR2 from the germline V gene are SEHNR and FQNEAQ (reference sequence). Unmatched junction bases numbered 6, after V lost 8 bases and J lost 4 bases. The CDR3 consists of 14 residues. The CDR3 protein is CASHRDRDYNEQFF. The CDR3 DNA reads as TGTGCCAGCCACAGGGACAGGGATTACAATGAGCAGTTCTTC.

Many counts were recorded for this clonotype. The rearrangement joins TRBV7-8 to TRBJ1-3; D is unresolved. The CDR3 covers 16 residues. Trimming shortened V by 1 base and J by 4 bases, and 14 bases separated the two germline ends. Germline assignment: CDR1 SGHVS and CDR2 FQNEAQ. CDR3 in amino acids: CASSLGPALGGNTIYF. Here the CDR3 DNA reads TGTGCCAGCAGCTTAGGTCCAGCCTTGGGGGGAAACACCATATATTTT.